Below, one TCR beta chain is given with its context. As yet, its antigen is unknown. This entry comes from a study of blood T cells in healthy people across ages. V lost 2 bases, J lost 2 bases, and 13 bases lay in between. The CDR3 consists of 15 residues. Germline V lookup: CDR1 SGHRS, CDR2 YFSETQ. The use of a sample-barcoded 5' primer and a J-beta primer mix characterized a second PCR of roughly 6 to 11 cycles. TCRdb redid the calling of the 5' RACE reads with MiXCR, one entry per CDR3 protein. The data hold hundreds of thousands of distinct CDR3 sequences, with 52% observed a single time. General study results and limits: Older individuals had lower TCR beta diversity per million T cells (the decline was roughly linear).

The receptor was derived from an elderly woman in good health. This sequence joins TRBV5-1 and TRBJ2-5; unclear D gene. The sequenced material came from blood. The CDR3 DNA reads TGCGCCAGCAGCTTTTTGCCCGGTTTACAAGAGACCCAGTACTTC. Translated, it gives CASSFLPGLQETQYF. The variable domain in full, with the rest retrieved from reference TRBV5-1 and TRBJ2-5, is KAGVTQTPRYLIKTRGQQVTLSCSPISGHRSVSWYQQTPGQGLQFLFEYFSETQRNKGNFPGRFSGRQFSNSRSEMNVSTLELGDSALYLCASSFLPGLQETQYFGPGTRLLVL.